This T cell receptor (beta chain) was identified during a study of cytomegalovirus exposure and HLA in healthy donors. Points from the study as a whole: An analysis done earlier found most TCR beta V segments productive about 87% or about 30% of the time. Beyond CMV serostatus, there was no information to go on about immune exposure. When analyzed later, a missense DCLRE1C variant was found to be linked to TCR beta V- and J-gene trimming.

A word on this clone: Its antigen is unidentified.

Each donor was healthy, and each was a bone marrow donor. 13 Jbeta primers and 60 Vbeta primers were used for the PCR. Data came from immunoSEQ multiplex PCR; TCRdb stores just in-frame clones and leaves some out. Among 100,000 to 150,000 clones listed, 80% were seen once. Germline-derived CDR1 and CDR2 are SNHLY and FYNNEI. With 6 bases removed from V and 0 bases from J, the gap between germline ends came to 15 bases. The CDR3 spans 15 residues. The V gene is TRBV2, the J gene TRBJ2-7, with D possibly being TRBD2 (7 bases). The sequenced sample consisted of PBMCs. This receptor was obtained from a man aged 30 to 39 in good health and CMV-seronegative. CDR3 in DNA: TGTGCCAGCAGGAGGGAGGGGGGGCTCTCCTACGAGCAGTACTTC. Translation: CASRREGGLSYEQYF.